Given below is one T cell receptor (beta chain) in context. Its antigen remains unknown. The CDR3 totals 16 residues. Per the germline V gene, CDR1 is KGHSH and CDR2 is LQKENI. Deletions cut 5 bases from V and 1 base from J, with 17 bases between. These data belong to a study of shared clonotypes between healthy human individuals. Whole-study context: Each donor's CD4 naive and CD4 memory cells filled three plates apiece, CD8 naive two, and CD8 memory one.

Study-wide results and caveats: As a rule, naive subsets had a larger estimated richness than memory subsets. Relative to clonotypes present in all four donors, those not shared had lower generation probabilities.

The authors distributed each subset's genomic DNA evenly over several immunoSEQ plates. Libraries were prepared by immunoSEQ multiplex PCR; TCRdb keeps only in-frame clonotypes and omits some of them. The sample lists some 2.3 million clones; more than 80% were seen once. The specimen was naive CD4+ T cells from PBMCs. Described subset: CD45RA+ positively selected. The source is a man aged 18 to 35 in good health. Some clones in this sample may be carry-over from other donors' samples. The chain has TRBV18 and TRBJ1-1; weak D call: TRBD1 (5 bases). CDR3: CASSSGSGRRNTEAFF. DNA for the CDR3: TGTGCCAGCTCATCGGGATCGGGACGGAGGAACACTGAAGCTTTCTTT.